This T cell receptor beta chain appears in the sequencing data of a study of control samples from healthy donors and cancer patients. Clones were sequenced by immunoSEQ multiplex PCR, and TCRdb holds only the in-frame ones, with some missing. The sample lists roughly 93,000 clones, about 89% occurring once. The CDR3 runs to 13 residues. Germline V gene data show CDR1 as LGHNT and CDR2 as FRNRAP. Losses at the gene ends were 6 bases for V and 7 bases for J; bases not matched to a gene: 8. This clone was seen only once. Sequencing was carried out using PBMCs. The rearrangement links TRBV12-5 to TRBJ2-7; 8 bases line up with TRBD1. The TCR comes from a woman aged 50 to 65 with colorectal cancer. The CDR3 reads CASGPQDRDEQYV. CDR3 in DNA: TGTGCTAGTGGACCCCAGGACAGGGATGAGCAGTACGTC.